The rows below give T cell receptor beta chains drawn from one sample of a study of beta chain features in type 1 diabetes. Profiling relied on immunoSEQ multiplex PCR, and the TCRdb table lists in-frame clones only, not all of them. The repertoire holds 200,000 to 250,000 clones, with approximately 11% as singletons. The sequencing input was central memory CD4+ T cells from blood. The receptors here all came from a man between 18 and 35 years old in good health. Each CDR3 is given with its conserved first and last residue.

j_call v_call cdr3_aa
TRBJ2-7 TRBV7-9 CASSPRTGIYEQYF
TRBJ1-2 TRBV5-6 CASSSHSQGGGYTF
TRBJ2-3 TRBV18 CASSQSSGGTDTQYF
TRBJ2-1 TRBV30 CAWSVTRNEQFF
TRBJ1-1 TRBV30 CAWSTLGGHRGAFF
TRBJ2-7 TRBV2 CASSQYGEQYF
TRBJ2-1 TRBV10-3 CAITKQGLGYNEQFF
TRBJ1-1 TRBV7-9 CASSRTGTYTEAFF
TRBJ1-2 TRBV2 CASSVSGIYGYTF
TRBJ1-2 TRBV15 CATSREGNRMAYGYTF
TRBJ1-2 TRBV5-1 CASSLVVDGYGYTF
TRBJ2-3 TRBV6-5 CASSYKGRGTDTQYF
TRBJ2-1 TRBV6-1 CASTEAWEQFF
TRBJ2-7 TRBV10-3 CAITPGTGTYEQYF
TRBJ1-1 TRBV30 CAWSVSQNTEAFF
TRBJ1-5 TRBV29-1 CSVAGGPASSNQPQHF
TRBJ2-5 TRBV6-1 CASSEPETQYF
TRBJ2-4 TRBV29-1 CSVESIAKNIQYF
TRBJ2-3 TRBV30 CAWSVQGFDTQYF
TRBJ2-2 TRBV29-1 CSVDIRNTGELFF
TRBJ2-1 TRBV30 CAWSVLQIDNEQFF
TRBJ2-2 TRBV5-4 CASSQGTGRVSGELFF
TRBJ2-7 TRBV5-4 CASSPGTGLLYEQYF
TRBJ2-1 TRBV28 CASSFRGLAGHNEQFF
TRBJ2-2 TRBV2 CASSDGNTGELFF
TRBJ2-1 TRBV30 CAWSASSGRFNEQFF
TRBJ2-7 TRBV5-1 CASSLAPGGKIHEQYF
TRBJ1-1 TRBV6-6 CASTDPGARKAFF
TRBJ1-1 TRBV6-5 CASSYSIGREGAFF
TRBJ2-4 TRBV29-1 CSVRWDRGGNIQYF
TRBJ1-5 TRBV23-1 CASKLGDRVNQPQHF
TRBJ2-7 TRBV18 CASSQQGREQYF
TRBJ2-2 TRBV7-9 CASSFMRGQGSTGELFF
TRBJ1-1 TRBV28 CASRSGRGQSTEAFF
TRBJ2-5 TRBV19 CASSLGTSPETQYF
NA TRBV6-6 CASSYFPGAYEQYF
TRBJ1-3 TRBV2 CASKVESGNTIYF
TRBJ2-3 TRBV6-1 CASSPLPGDTQYF
TRBJ2-7 TRBV5-4 CASSLETGSYEQYF
TRBJ2-7 TRBV21-1 CARTGQVTYEQYF
TRBJ2-1 TRBV15 CATGEGRYNEQFF
TRBJ2-1 TRBV2 CASRLAGDEQFF
TRBJ1-1 TRBV7-3 CASSFGVDTEAFF
TRBJ2-2 TRBV11-3 CASSYDMFTGELFF
TRBJ2-3 TRBV7-8 CASSLGPGLQSDTQYF
TRBJ2-5 TRBV6-1 CASSEAQGAGETQYF
TRBJ1-1 TRBV30 CAWSVGGRTEAFF
TRBJ1-2 TRBV18 CASSPDNYGYTF
TRBJ2-5 TRBV5-1 CASSFQDAETQYF
TRBJ2-5 TRBV5-6 CASSLATGSYIETQYF